This T cell receptor (beta chain) originates from a study of blood T cell repertoires in COVID-19. Study in general: Some COVID-19 samples were acute and others convalescent; all came from the United States, Italy and Spain. T cells, B-cell-depleted T cells, or PBMCs provided the cDNA or gDNA that served as material.

As originally analysed: Estimates of nucleated cell counts were drawn from the amplification of reference gene primers. Clones were read by immunoSEQ multiplex PCR, and TCRdb kept only the in-frame ones, dropping some. V, J and clone size were drawn from that table, and D and trimming were deduced from the DNA. The profile covers over 50,000 clones, with more than 70% appearing a single time and roughly 7.2% taken by the ten largest. The CDR3 has 17 residues. The material sequenced was peripheral blood. This clonotype originated in a man between 60 and 70 years old with acute or convalescent COVID-19. V usage is TRBV21-1 and J usage is TRBJ2-1; the table's D call of TRBD1 was not tested on the DNA. TRBV21-1 is reported as a pseudogene. The CDR3 here is CASSKCLGTGGSDEQFF. CDR3 bases: TGTGCCAGCAGCAAATGTCTAGGGACAGGGGGTAGCGATGAGCAGTTCTTC.